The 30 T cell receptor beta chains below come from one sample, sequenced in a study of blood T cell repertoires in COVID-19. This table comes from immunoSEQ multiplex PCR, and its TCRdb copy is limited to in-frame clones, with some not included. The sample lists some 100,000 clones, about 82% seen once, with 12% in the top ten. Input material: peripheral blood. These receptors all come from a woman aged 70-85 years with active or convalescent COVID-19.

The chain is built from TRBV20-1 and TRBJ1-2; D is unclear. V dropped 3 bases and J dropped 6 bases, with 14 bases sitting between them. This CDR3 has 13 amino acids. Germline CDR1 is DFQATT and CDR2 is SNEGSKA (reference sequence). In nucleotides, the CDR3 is TGCAGTGCTAGTAGAGAGGAGAAGAATGGCTACACCTTC. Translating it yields CSASREEKNGYTF.

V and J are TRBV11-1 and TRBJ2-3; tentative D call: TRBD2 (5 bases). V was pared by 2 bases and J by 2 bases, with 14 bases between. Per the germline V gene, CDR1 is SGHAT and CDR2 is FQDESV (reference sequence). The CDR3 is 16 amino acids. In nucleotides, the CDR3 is TGTGCCAGCAGCTTAATCTTCCTAGCCACCACAGATACGCAGTATTTT. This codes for CASSLIFLATTDTQYF.

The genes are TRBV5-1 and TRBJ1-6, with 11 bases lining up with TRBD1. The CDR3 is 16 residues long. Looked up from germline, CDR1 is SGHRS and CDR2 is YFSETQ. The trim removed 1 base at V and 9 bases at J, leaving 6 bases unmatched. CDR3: CASSLSGTGGSSPLHF. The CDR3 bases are TGCGCCAGCAGCTTGTCCGGGACAGGGGGAAGTTCACCCCTCCACTTT.

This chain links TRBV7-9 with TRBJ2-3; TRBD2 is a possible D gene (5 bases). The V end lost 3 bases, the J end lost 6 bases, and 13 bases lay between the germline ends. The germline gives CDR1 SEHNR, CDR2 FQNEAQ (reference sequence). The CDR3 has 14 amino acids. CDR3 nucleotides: TGTGCCAGCAGCTTGCTAGGACTCCCCGATACGCAGTATTTT. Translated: CASSLLGLPDTQYF. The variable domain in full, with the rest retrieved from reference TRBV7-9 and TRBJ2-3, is DTGVSQNPRHKITKRGQNVTFRCDPISEHNRLYWYRQTLGQGPEFLTYFQNEAQLEKSRLLSDRFSAERPKGSFSTLEIQRTEQGDSAMYLCASSLLGLPDTQYFGPGTRLTVL.

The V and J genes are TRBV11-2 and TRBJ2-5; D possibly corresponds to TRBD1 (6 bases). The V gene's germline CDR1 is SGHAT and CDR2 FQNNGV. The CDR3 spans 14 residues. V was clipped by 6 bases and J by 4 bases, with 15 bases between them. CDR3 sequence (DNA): TGTGCCAGCAGACTCAGGGGTACAGGAGAGACCCAGTACTTC. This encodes CASRLRGTGETQYF.

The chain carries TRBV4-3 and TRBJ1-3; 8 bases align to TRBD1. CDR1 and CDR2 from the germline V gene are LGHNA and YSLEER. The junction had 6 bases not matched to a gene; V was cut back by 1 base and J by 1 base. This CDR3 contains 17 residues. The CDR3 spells CASSQVKQGVSGNTIYF. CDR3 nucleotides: TGCGCCAGCAGCCAAGTAAAACAGGGGGTTTCTGGAAACACCATATATTTT.

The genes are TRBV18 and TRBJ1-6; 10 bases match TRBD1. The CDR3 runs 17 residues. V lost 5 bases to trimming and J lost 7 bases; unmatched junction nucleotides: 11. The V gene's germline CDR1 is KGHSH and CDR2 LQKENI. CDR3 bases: TGTGCCAGCTCAGGGACAAAGTCGGGACAGGGGAATTCACCCCTCCACTTT. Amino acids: CASSGTKSGQGNSPLHF.

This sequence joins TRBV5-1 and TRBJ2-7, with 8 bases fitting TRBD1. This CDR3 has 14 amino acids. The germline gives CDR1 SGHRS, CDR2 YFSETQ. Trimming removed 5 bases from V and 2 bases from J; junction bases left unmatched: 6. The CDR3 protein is CASRQGALPYEQYF. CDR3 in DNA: TGCGCCAGCAGGCAGGGGGCACTACCCTACGAGCAGTACTTC.

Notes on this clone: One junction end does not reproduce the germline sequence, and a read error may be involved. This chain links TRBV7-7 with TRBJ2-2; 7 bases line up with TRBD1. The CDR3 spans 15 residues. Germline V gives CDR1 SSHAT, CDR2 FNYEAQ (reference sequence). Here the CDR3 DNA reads TGTGCTAGCAGCCTAGACAGGGCGGGCACCGGGGAGCTGTTTTTT. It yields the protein CASSLDRAGTGELFF.

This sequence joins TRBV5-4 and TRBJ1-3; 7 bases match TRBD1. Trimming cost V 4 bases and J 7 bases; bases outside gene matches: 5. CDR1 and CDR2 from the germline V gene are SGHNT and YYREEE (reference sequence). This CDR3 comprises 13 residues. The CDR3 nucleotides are TGTGCCAGCAGCCTGGGACAGACGAACACCATATATTTT. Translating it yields CASSLGQTNTIYF.

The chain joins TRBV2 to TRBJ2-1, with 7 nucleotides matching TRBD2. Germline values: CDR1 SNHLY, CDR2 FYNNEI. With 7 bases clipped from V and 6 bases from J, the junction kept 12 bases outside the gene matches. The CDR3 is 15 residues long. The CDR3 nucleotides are TGTGCCAGCAACTCATTAGCGGGTGGGAGCAATGAGCAGTTCTTC. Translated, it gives CASNSLAGGSNEQFF.

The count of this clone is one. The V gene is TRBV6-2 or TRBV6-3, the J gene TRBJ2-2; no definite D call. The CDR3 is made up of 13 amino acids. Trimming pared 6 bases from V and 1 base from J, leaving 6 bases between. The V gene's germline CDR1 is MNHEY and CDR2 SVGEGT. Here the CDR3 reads CASSEVNTGELFF. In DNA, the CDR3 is TGTGCCAGCAGCGAGGTGAACACCGGGGAGCTGTTTTTT.

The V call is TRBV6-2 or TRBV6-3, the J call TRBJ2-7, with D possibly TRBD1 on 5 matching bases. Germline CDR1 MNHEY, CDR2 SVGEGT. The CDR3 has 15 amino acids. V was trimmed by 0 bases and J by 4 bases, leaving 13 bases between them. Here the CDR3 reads CASSYSTRVNYEQYF. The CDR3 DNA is TGTGCCAGCAGTTACTCGACCAGGGTAAATTACGAGCAGTACTTC.

The CDR3 loop reads CASSLDPRGITNTGELFF. DNA of the CDR3: TGTGCCAGCAGCTTAGATCCGCGGGGGATAACGAACACCGGGGAGCTGTTTTTT. This chain uses TRBV7-2 with TRBJ2-2; TRBD2 matches at 7 bases. CDR3 size: 18 residues. Germline V gene data show CDR1 as SGHTA and CDR2 as FQGNSA. J gave up 0 bases and V 1 base, and 8 bases lay outside the gene matches.

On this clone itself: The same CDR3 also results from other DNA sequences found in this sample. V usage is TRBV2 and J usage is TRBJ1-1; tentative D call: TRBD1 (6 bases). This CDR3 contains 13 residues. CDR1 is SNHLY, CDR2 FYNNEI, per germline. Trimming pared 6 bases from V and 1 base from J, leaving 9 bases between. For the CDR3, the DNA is TGTGCCAGCAGAGAACAGGGGAACACTGAAGCTTTCTTT. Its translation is CASREQGNTEAFF. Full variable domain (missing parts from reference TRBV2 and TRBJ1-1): EPEVTQTPSHQVTQMGQEVILRCVPISNHLYFYWYRQILGQKVEFLVSFYNNEISEKSEIFDDQFSVERPDGSNFTLKIRSTKLEDSAMYFCASREQGNTEAFFGQGTRLTVV.

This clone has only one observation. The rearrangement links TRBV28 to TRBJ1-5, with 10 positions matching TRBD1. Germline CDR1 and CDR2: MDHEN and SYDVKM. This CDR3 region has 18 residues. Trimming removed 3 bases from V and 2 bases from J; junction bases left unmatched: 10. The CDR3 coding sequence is TGTGCCAGCAGTTTCGTCCTGGACAGGGGGTCGGGCAATCAGCCCCAGCATTTT. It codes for CASSFVLDRGSGNQPQHF.

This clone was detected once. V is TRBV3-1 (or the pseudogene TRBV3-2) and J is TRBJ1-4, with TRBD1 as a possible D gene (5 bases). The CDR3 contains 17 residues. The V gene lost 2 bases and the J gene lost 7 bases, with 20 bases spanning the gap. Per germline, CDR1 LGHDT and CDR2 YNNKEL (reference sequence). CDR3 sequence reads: CASSQFGPAGELEKLFF. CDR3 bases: TGTGCCAGCAGCCAATTTGGGCCGGCGGGGGAGCTTGAAAAACTGTTTTTT.

CDR3 nucleotide sequence: TGTGCCAGCAGCTTATCGTCAAGGGCTAGCGGCACCTACGAGCAGTACTTC. Translated: CASSLSSRASGTYEQYF. The chain couples TRBV7-2 to TRBJ2-7, with 7 bases matching TRBD2. Germline trimming cut 2 bases from V and 2 bases from J; bases unmatched to any gene: 12. Germline CDR1 is SGHTA and CDR2 is FQGNSA. CDR3 length equals 17 residues.

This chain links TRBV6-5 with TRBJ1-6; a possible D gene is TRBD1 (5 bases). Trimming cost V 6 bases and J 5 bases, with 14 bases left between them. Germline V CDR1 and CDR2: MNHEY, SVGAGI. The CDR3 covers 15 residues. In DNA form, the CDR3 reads TGTGCCAGCAGCCTGGGTCGGGGGAATAATTCACCCCTCCACTTT. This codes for CASSLGRGNNSPLHF.

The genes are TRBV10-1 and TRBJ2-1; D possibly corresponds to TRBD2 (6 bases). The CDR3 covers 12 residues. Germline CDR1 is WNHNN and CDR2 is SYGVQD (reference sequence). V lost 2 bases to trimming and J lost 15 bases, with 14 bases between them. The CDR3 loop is CASSEAGTPPFF. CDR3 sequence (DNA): TGCGCCAGCAGTGAGGCGGGGACCCCTCCGTTCTTC.

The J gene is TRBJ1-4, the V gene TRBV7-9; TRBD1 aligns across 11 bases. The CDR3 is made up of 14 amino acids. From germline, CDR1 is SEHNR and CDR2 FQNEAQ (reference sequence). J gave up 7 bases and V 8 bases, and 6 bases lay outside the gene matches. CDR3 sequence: CASVRDRGTEKLFF. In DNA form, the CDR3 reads TGTGCCAGCGTCAGGGACAGGGGGACTGAAAAACTGTTTTTT. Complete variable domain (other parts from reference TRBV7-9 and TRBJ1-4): DTGVSQNPRHKITKRGQNVTFRCDPISEHNRLYWYRQTLGQGPEFLTYFQNEAQLEKSRLLSDRFSAERPKGSFSTLEIQRTEQGDSAMYLCASVRDRGTEKLFFGSGTQLSVL.

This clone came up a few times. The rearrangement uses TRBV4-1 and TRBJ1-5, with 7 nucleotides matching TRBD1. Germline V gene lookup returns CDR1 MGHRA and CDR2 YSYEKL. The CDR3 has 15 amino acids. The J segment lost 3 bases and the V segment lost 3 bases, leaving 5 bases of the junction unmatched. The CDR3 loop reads CASSQVTGDNQPQHF. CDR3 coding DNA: TGCGCCAGCAGCCAGGTAACAGGGGACAATCAGCCCCAGCATTTT.

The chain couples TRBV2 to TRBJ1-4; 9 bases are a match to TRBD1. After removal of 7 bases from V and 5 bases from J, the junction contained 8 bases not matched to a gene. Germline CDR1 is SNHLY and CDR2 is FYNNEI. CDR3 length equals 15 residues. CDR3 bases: TGTGCCAGCAACAGGGGGACAGGGCGGAATGAAAAACTGTTTTTT. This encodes CASNRGTGRNEKLFF.

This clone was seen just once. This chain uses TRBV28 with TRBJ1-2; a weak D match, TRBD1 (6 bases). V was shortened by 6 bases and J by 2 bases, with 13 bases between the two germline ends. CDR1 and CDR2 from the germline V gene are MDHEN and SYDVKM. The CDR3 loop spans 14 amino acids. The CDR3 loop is CASSLTGPNYGYTF. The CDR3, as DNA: TGTGCCAGCAGCCTGACAGGTCCAAACTATGGCTACACCTTC.

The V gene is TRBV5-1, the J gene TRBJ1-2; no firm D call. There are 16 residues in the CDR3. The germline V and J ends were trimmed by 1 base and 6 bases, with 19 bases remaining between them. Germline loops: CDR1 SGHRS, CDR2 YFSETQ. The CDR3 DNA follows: TGCGCCAGCAGCTTGTTACCGGGTTCCTCTCTAGATGGCTACACCTTC. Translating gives CASSLLPGSSLDGYTF.

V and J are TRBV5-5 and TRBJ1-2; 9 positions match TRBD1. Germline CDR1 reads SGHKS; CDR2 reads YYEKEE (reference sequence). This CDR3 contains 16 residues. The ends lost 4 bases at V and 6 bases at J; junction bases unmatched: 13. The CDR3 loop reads CASSAQQGAWANGYTF. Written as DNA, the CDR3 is TGTGCCAGCAGCGCCCAACAGGGGGCCTGGGCGAATGGCTACACCTTC. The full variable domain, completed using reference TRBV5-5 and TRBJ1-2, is DAGVTQSPTHLIKTRGQQVTLRCSPISGHKSVSWYQQVLGQGPQFIFQYYEKEERGRGNFPDRFSARQFPNYSSELNVNALLLGDSALYLCASSAQQGAWANGYTFGSGTRLTVV.

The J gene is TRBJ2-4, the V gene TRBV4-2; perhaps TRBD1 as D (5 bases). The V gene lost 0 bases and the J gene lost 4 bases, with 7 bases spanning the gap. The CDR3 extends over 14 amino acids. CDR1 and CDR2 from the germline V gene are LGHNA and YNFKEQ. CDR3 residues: CASSQDQGKNIQYF. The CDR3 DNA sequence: TGTGCCAGCAGCCAAGATCAGGGAAAAAACATTCAGTACTTC.

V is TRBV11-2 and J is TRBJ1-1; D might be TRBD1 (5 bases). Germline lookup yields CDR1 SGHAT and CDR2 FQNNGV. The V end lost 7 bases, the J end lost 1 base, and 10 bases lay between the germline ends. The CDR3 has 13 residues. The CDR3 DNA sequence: TGTGCCAGCACCACTACAGGGAACACTGAAGCTTTCTTT. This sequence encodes CASTTTGNTEAFF.

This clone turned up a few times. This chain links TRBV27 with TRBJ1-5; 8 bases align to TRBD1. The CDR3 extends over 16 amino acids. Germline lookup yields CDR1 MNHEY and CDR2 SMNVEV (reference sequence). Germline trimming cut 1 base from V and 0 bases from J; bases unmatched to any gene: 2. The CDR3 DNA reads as TGTGCCAGCAGTTTATTAGGACAGGGTAGCAATCAGCCCCAGCATTTT. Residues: CASSLLGQGSNQPQHF.

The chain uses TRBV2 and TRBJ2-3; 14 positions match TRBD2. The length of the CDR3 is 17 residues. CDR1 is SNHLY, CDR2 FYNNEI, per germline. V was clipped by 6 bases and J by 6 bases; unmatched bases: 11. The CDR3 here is CASRLRLAGGQRDTQYF. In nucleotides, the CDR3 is TGTGCCAGCAGATTAAGACTAGCGGGGGGGCAGAGGGATACGCAGTATTTT. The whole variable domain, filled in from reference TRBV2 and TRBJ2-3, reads EPEVTQTPSHQVTQMGQEVILRCVPISNHLYFYWYRQILGQKVEFLVSFYNNEISEKSEIFDDQFSVERPDGSNFTLKIRSTKLEDSAMYFCASRLRLAGGQRDTQYFGPGTRLTVL.